The 9 T cell receptor beta chains in this list originate from one sample, sequenced in a study of blood T cell repertoires in COVID-19. The table came from immunoSEQ multiplex PCR; TCRdb's copy has only in-frame clones and leaves some out. The table shows 120,000 or so clones, with roughly nine tenths occurring only once. The sequencing input was peripheral blood. These receptors were obtained from a man in his 60s with COVID-19, enrolled during active disease.

The rearrangement joins TRBV15 to TRBJ2-1; 7 bases align to TRBD2. Looked up from germline, CDR1 is LNHNV and CDR2 is YYDKDF (reference sequence). The CDR3 is 17 amino acids. Trimming took 0 bases from V and 4 from J; bases not matched to a gene: 9. The CDR3 sequence: CATSRDRGGSRYNEQFF. The CDR3 nucleotides are TGTGCCACCAGCAGAGATAGGGGCGGGAGCCGGTACAATGAGCAGTTCTTC.

V usage is TRBV15 and J usage is TRBJ1-2; 7 bases match TRBD1. The CDR3 has 16 residues. J lost 3 bases, V lost 0 bases, and 7 bases had no gene match. The germline V gene encodes CDR1 LNHNV and CDR2 YYDKDF (reference sequence). CDR3 region: CATSRDRRGPDYGYTF. Here the CDR3 DNA reads TGTGCCACCAGCAGAGATCGGAGGGGGCCTGACTATGGCTACACCTTC.

The chain uses TRBV6-5 and TRBJ1-1; the D gene is possibly TRBD1 (5 bases). Germline V gene lookup returns CDR1 MNHEY and CDR2 SVGAGI. Trimming removed 6 bases from V and 7 bases from J, with 12 bases in between. The CDR3 sequence is 12 residues long. For the CDR3, the DNA is TGTGCCAGCAGGTCCTGGGGGGGTGAAGCTTTCTTT. Protein: CASRSWGGEAFF.

This clone was recorded once. This chain uses TRBV6-2 or TRBV6-3 with TRBJ1-1, with D perhaps matching TRBD1 (5 bases). Germline V gives CDR1 MNHEY, CDR2 SVGEGT. V was trimmed by 4 bases and J by 12 bases, leaving 12 bases between them. CDR3 length equals 11 residues. This CDR3 is CASSWEGRPFF. In DNA, the CDR3 is TGTGCCAGCAGTTGGGAGGGGAGACCTTTCTTT.

CDR3 nucleotide sequence: TGTGCCAGCAGCCCGGACAAGCTAAATAATGAAAAACTGTTTTTT. It codes for CASSPDKLNNEKLFF. The V gene is TRBV3-1 (or the pseudogene TRBV3-2), the J gene TRBJ1-4; possible D gene TRBD1, 5 bases. The length of the CDR3 is 15 residues. The V end lost 4 bases, the J end lost 4 bases, and 13 bases lay between the germline ends. CDR1 and CDR2 from the germline V gene are LGHDT and YNNKEL (reference sequence).

This sequence joins TRBV6-6 and TRBJ2-2, with 11 bases lining up with TRBD2. This CDR3 has 15 residues. J lost 3 bases, V lost 6 bases, and 3 bases had no gene match. Per the germline V gene, CDR1 is MNHNY and CDR2 is SVGAGI (reference sequence). The CDR3 sequence: CASSLAGGDTGELFF. The CDR3 DNA is TGTGCCAGCAGCTTAGCGGGAGGGGACACCGGGGAGCTGTTTTTT.

This rearrangement joins TRBV5-4 to TRBJ2-4; D perhaps matches TRBD1 (5 bases). The CDR3 spans 15 residues. Trimming stripped 4 bases from V and 1 base from J, with 12 bases between. Germline assignment: CDR1 SGHNT and CDR2 YYREEE (reference sequence). DNA of the CDR3: TGTGCCAGCAGCCTAGGGGATTCCGCCAAAAACATTCAGTACTTC. It codes for CASSLGDSAKNIQYF.

The chain carries TRBV11-2 and TRBJ2-2; TRBD2 aligns across 7 bases. The CDR3 covers 14 residues. The V gene end was trimmed by 3 bases and the J gene end by 10 bases; junction bases not matched to a gene: 8. The V gene's germline CDR1 is SGHAT and CDR2 FQNNGV. Here the CDR3 reads CASSFARDYPELFF. The CDR3 coding sequence is TGTGCCAGCAGCTTCGCTCGGGACTATCCGGAGCTGTTTTTT.

This rearrangement joins TRBV10-2 to TRBJ2-2; D perhaps matches TRBD1 (7 bases). The CDR3 runs 14 residues. The germline CDR1 and CDR2 sequences are WSHSY and SAAADI. V lost 3 bases to trimming and J lost 5 bases, with 10 bases between them. CDR3 in amino acids: CASSEQGRTGELFF. The CDR3, as DNA: TGCGCCAGCAGTGAACAGGGGAGGACCGGGGAGCTGTTTTTT.